This T cell receptor (beta chain) derives from a study of technical replicates of blood from four donors. Here immunoSEQ multiplex PCR was the method, and the copy in TCRdb shows in-frame clones only, minus some. The sample comprises over 85,000 clones, about 95% of which are singletons, and roughly 0.35% rests with the top ten. Looked up from germline, CDR1 is SEHNR and CDR2 is FQNEAQ (reference sequence). This CDR3 contains 14 residues. J lost 2 bases, V lost 5 bases, and 4 bases had no gene match. The sequence came from a human donor in good health. The chain is built from TRBV7-9 and TRBJ2-7; 9 positions match TRBD1. The sequenced sample was T cells isolated from PBMCs. As DNA, the CDR3 is TGTGCCAGCAGCAATCGACAGGGGGCCTACGAGCAGTACTTC. Protein product: CASSNRQGAYEQYF.